This T cell receptor (beta chain) comes out of a study of lymphopenia after photon versus proton radiotherapy. There are 14 residues in the CDR3. V shed 9 bases and J shed 0 bases, with 12 bases lying between them. From germline, CDR1 is MDHEN and CDR2 SYDVKM. The study, taken as a whole, reports: Oligoclonal CD8+ Temra expansion after nadir drove photon patients' diversity drop.

Concerning this clone: No antigen is known for it.

Sequenced by immunoSEQ multiplex PCR; TCRdb stores in-frame clones only, minus some. The sample includes some 38,000 clones, around nine tenths of them seen just once. Sequences were derived from peripheral blood, sampled from a patient treated with photon-based radiotherapy. The V and J genes are TRBV28 and TRBJ1-5, with D uncertain. This sequence was found in a man between 60 and 75 years old with cholangiocarcinoma. The CDR3 is CASRRNYSNQPQHF. CDR3 DNA sequence: TGTGCCAGTCGACGGAATTATAGCAATCAGCCCCAGCATTTT.